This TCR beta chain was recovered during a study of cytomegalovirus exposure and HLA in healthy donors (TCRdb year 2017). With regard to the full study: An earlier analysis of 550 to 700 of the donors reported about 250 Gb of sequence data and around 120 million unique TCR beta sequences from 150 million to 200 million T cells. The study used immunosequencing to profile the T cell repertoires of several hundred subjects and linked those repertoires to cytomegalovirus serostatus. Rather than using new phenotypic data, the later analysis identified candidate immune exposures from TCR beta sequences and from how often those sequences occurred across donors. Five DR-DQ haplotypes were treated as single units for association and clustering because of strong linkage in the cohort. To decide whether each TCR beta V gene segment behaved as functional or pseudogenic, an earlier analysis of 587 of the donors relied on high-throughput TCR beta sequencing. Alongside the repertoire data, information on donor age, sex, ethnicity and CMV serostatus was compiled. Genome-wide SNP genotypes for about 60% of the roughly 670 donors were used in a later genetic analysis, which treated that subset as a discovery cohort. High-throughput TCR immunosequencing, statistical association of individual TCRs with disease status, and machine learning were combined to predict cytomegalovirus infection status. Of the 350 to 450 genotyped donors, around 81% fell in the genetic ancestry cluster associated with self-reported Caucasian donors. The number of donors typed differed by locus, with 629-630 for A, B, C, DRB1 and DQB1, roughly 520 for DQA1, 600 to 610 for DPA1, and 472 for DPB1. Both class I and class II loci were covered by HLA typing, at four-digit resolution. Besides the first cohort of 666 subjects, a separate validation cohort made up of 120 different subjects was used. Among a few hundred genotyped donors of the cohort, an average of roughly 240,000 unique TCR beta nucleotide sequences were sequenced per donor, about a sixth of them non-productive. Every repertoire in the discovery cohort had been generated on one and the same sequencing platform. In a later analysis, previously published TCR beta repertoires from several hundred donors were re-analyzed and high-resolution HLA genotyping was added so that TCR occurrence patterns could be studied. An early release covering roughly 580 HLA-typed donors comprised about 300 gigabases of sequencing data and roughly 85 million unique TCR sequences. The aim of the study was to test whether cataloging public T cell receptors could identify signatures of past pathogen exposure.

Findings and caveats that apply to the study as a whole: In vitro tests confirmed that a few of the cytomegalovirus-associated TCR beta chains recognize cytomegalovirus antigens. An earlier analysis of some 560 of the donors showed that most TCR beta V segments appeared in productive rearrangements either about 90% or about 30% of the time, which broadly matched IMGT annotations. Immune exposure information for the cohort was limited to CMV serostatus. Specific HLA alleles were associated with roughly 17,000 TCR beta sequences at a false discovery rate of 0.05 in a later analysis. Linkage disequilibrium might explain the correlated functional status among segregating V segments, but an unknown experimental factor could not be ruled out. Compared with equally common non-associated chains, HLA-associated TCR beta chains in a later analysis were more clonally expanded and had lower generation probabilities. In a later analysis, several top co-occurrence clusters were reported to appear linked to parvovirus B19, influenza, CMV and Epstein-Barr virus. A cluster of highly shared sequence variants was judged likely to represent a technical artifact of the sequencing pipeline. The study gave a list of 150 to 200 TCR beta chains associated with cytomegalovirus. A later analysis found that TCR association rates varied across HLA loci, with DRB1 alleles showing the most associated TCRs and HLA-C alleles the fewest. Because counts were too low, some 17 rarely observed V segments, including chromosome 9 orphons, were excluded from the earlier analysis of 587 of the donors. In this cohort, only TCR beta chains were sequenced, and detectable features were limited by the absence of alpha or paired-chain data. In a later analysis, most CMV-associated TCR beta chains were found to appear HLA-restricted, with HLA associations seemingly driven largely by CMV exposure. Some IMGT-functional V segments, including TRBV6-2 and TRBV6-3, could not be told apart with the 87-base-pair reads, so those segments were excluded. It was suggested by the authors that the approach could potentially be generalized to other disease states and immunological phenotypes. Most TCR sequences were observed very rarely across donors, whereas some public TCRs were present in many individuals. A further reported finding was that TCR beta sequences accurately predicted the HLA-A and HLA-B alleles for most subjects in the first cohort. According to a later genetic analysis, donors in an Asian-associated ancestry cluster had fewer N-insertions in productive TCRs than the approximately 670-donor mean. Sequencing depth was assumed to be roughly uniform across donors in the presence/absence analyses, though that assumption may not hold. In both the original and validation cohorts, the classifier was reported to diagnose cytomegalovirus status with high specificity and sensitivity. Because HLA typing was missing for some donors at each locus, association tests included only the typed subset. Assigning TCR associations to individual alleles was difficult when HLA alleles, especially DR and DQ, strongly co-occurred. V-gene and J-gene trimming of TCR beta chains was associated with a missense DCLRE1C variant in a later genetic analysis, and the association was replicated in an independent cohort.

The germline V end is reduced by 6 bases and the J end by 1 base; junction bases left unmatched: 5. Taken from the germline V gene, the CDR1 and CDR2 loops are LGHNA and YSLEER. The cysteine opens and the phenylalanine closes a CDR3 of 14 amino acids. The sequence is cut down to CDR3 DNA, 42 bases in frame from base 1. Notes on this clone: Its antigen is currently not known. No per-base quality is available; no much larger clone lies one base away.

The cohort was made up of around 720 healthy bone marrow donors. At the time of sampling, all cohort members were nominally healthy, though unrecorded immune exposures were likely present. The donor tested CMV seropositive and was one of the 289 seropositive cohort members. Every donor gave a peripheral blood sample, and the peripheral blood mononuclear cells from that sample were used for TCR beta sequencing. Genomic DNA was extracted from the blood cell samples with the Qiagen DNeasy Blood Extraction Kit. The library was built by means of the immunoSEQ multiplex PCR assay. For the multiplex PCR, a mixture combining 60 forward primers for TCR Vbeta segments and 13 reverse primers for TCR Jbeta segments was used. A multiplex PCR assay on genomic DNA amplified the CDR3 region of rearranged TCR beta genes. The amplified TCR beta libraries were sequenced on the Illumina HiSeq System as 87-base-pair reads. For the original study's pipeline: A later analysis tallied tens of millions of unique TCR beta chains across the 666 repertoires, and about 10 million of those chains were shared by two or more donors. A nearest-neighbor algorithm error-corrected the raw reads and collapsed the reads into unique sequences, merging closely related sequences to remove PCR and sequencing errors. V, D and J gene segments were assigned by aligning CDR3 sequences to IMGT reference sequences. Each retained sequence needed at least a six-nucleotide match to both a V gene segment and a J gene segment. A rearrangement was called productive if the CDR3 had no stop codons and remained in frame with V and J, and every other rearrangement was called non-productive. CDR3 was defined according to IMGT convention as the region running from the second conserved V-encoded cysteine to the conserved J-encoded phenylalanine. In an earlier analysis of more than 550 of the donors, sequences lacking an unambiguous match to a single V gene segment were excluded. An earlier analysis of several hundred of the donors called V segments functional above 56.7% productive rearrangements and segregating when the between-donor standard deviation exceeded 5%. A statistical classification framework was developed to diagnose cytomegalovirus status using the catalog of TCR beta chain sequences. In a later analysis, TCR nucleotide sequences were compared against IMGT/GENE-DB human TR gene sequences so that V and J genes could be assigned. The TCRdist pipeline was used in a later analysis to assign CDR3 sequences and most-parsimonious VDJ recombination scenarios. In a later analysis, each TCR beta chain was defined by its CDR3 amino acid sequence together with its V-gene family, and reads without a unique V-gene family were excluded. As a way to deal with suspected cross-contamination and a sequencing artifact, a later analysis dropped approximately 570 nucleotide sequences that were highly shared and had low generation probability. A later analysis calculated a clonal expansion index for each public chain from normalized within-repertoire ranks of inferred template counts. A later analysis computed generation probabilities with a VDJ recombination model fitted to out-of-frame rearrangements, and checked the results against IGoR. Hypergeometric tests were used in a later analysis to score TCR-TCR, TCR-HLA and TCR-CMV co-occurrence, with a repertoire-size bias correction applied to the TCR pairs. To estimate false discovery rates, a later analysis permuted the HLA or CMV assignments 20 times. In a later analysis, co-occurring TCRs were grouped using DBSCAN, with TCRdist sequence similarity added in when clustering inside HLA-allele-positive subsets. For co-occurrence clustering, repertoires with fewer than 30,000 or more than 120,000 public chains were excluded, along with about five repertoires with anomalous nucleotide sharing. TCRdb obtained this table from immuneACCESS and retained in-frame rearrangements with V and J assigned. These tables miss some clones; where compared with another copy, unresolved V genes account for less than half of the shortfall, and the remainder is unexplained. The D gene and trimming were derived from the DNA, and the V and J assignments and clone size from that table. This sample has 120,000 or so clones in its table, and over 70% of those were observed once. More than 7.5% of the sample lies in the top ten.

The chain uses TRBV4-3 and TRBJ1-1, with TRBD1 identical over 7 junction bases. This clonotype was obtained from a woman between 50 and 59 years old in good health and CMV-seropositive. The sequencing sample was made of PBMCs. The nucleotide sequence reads TGCGCCAGCAGTCGACAGGGCAGGAACACTGAAGCTTTCTTT. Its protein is CASSRQGRNTEAFF.